The source of this T cell receptor (beta chain) is a study of cytomegalovirus exposure and HLA in healthy donors listed by TCRdb under 2017. As for the study more broadly: The roughly 650 repertoires of the first cohort and the 95 to 150 validation repertoires were produced on the same platform, according to a later analysis. Besides the first cohort of about 730 subjects, a separate validation cohort made up of 120 different subjects was used. The study aimed to test whether signatures of past pathogen exposure could be identified by cataloging public T cell receptors. To predict cytomegalovirus infection status, the study combined high-throughput TCR immunosequencing, statistical association of individual TCRs with disease status, and machine learning. Summary of the overall study and its limitations: All 120 or so repertoires were used to score co-occurrence in the validation cohort in a later analysis, because that analysis had no HLA typing for the cohort. It was suggested by the authors that the approach could potentially be generalized to other disease states and immunological phenotypes. A few of the identified cytomegalovirus-associated TCR beta chains were confirmed in vitro to be specific for cytomegalovirus antigens. A later analysis found that TCRs clustered in the first cohort also tended to co-occur in the roughly 120 validation repertoires, with approximately 93% of cluster scores above 0. The study listed approximately 160 TCR beta chains as associated with cytomegalovirus. While some public TCRs were present in many individuals, most TCR sequences turned up only very rarely across donors. The classifier was reported to diagnose cytomegalovirus status with high specificity and sensitivity in both the original cohort and the validation cohort.

The germline V gene yields MGHRA for CDR1 and YSYEKL for CDR2. Trimmed from V: 0 bases; trimmed from J: 1 base; junction bases lacking a gene match: 9. Inclusive of the bounding cysteine and phenylalanine, the CDR3 is 18 residues long. The sequence is cut down to CDR3 DNA, 54 bases in frame from base 1. Preparation of the library involved the immunoSEQ multiplex PCR assay. The authors processed their data as follows. A statistical classification framework was built to diagnose cytomegalovirus status from the catalog of TCR beta chain sequences. In its TCRdb copy, this immuneACCESS table keeps in-frame sequences only and misses some clones. Where compared with another copy, unresolved V genes explain less than half of these, and the others have no known cause. V, J and clone size are those of that table, while D and trimming were read from the DNA. The sample records about 250,000 clones, about 90% of which are singletons. Approximately 12% of the sample rests with the top ten.

The donors were included in the validation cohort of 90 to 150 subjects, a group kept apart from the approximately 650-subject first cohort. About this clone: Its target antigen remains unknown. No much larger clone exists at a distance of one base, and base qualities are not known.

The sequenced material came from PBMCs. The rearranged chain carries TRBV4-1 and TRBJ2-3, and 8 junctional nucleotides match TRBD1. This TCR was sampled from a man between 18 and 35 years old in good health and CMV-seropositive. The DNA sequence reads TGCGCCAGCAGCCAAGATTGGGGACAGGAATGGCGCACAGATACGCAGTATTTT. This is translated as CASSQDWGQEWRTDTQYF.